This entry lists 24 T cell receptor beta chains sequenced from one sample in a study of blood T cell repertoires in COVID-19. Some clones are missing from TCRdb's copy, which holds only in-frame ones; the method was immunoSEQ multiplex PCR. This sample has some 290,000 clones, with 90% found just once. Sequencing was done on a sample of peripheral blood. The source is a woman aged 40 to 50 with COVID-19, enrolled during active disease.

CDR3 amino acids: CASSWGTGSGNTIYF. The DNA of the CDR3 is TGTGCCAGCAGCTGGGGGACAGGGTCTGGAAACACCATATATTTT. This chain uses TRBV7-2 with TRBJ1-3; 9 bases are a match to TRBD1. Germline V gives CDR1 SGHTA, CDR2 FQGNSA. Trimming took 4 bases from V and 1 from J; bases not matched to a gene: 2. This CDR3 comprises 15 residues.

The table lists this clone with a count of one. The chain joins TRBV7-3 to TRBJ2-2; 7 nucleotides agree with TRBD1. Germline V gives CDR1 SGHTA, CDR2 FQGTGA. The V gene end was trimmed by 5 bases and the J gene end by 4 bases; junction bases not matched to a gene: 4. CDR3 length: 14 residues. Written as DNA, the CDR3 is TGTGCCAGCAGCACGGGACAGACCACCGGGGAGCTGTTTTTT. This sequence encodes CASSTGQTTGELFF.

This chain uses TRBV5-4 with TRBJ2-3, with 9 bases aligning to TRBD1. The germline V gene has CDR1 SGHNT and CDR2 YYREEE (reference sequence). V shed 2 bases, J shed 5 bases, and the junction held 6 bases outside the gene matches. This CDR3 is 15 amino acids long. CDR3: CASSFGDRVKDTQYF. The CDR3 DNA reads TGTGCCAGCAGCTTTGGGGACAGGGTTAAAGATACGCAGTATTTT.

The chain joins TRBV6-4 to TRBJ1-4; tentatively, D is TRBD1 (5 bases). V was pared by 8 bases and J by 5 bases, with 18 bases between. CDR1 and CDR2 (germline): MRHNA, SNTAGT. The CDR3 runs 15 residues. For the CDR3, the DNA is TGTGCCAGCCGACTAGGACAAGGTGCGAATGAAAAACTGTTTTTT. Protein sequence: CASRLGQGANEKLFF.

This chain uses TRBV7-2 with TRBJ2-1; TRBD1 matches at 9 bases. Germline V gene data show CDR1 as SGHTA and CDR2 as FQGNSA. The CDR3 is 15 amino acids. Unmatched junction bases numbered 5, after V lost 3 bases and J lost 5 bases. Here the CDR3 reads CASSFRTGADNEQFF. In DNA form, the CDR3 reads TGTGCCAGCAGCTTCCGGACAGGGGCTGACAATGAGCAGTTCTTC.

The rearrangement links TRBV3-1 (or the pseudogene TRBV3-2) to TRBJ2-5; 10 nucleotides agree with TRBD2. Trimming took 6 bases from V and 5 from J; bases not matched to a gene: 6. CDR1 is LGHDT, CDR2 YNNKEL, per germline (reference sequence). There are 14 residues in the CDR3. The CDR3 reads CASRSSGREETQYF. The CDR3 DNA follows: TGTGCCAGCAGGTCTAGCGGGAGAGAGGAGACCCAGTACTTC.

In this sample, this clone turned up a few times. The J gene is TRBJ1-5, the V gene TRBV29-1; possibly TRBD1 for D (5 bases). The CDR3 covers 14 residues. Trimming shortened V by 0 bases and J by 0 bases, and 6 bases separated the two germline ends. In germline, CDR1 is SQVTM, CDR2 ANQGSEA. The CDR3: CSVEDRDSNQPQHF. The DNA for the CDR3 is TGCAGCGTTGAAGACAGGGATAGCAATCAGCCCCAGCATTTT.

In nucleotides, the CDR3 is TGTGCCAGCAGCCCCCGTGATAGCGGGGGGGCCGGTGAGCAGTTCTTC. Its protein product is CASSPRDSGGAGEQFF. This sequence joins TRBV3-1 (or the pseudogene TRBV3-2) and TRBJ2-1; TRBD2 matches 11 bases. The V segment lost 4 bases and the J segment 9 bases; nucleotides outside the gene matches: 11. The CDR3 is 16 amino acids. CDR1 and CDR2 (germline): LGHDT, YNNKEL (reference sequence).

The chain couples TRBV7-8 to TRBJ2-7; D not resolved. Germline values: CDR1 SGHVS, CDR2 FQNEAQ. The V end was cut by 3 bases, the J end by 4 bases, with 16 bases between. This CDR3 is 15 amino acids long. The CDR3 sequence: CASSLPGYSGYEQYF. DNA of the CDR3: TGTGCCAGCAGCTTGCCAGGTTACTCTGGGTACGAGCAGTACTTC.

The rearrangement joins TRBV6-5 to TRBJ2-1; 10 bases agree with TRBD2. Losses at the gene ends were 6 bases for V and 4 bases for J; bases not matched to a gene: 6. The CDR3 sequence is 15 residues long. In germline, CDR1 is MNHEY, CDR2 SVGAGI. The CDR3 loop is CASSRAGGPYNEQFF. CDR3 coding DNA: TGTGCCAGCAGCCGAGCGGGAGGGCCTTACAATGAGCAGTTCTTC.

The CDR3 DNA reads TGTGCCACCAGCAGAGATCCCCCCCTAGGAGCTTTCTTT. It specifies CATSRDPPLGAFF. The chain recombines TRBV15 with TRBJ1-1; D ambiguous. CDR1 is LNHNV and CDR2 is YYDKDF in the germline V gene (reference sequence). The CDR3 length is 13 residues. The V end lost 0 bases, the J end lost 10 bases, and 12 bases lay between the germline ends.

The chain has TRBV20-1 and TRBJ1-1; possible D gene TRBD1, 5 bases. Germline-derived CDR1 and CDR2 are DFQATT and SNEGSKA (reference sequence). The CDR3 length is 11 residues. V lost 3 bases, J lost 10 bases, and 12 bases lay in between. The CDR3 reads CSASRAGPAFF. The CDR3 nucleotides read TGCAGTGCTAGTCGCGCAGGGCCAGCTTTCTTT.

The chain joins TRBV30 to TRBJ1-1; D is possibly TRBD1 (5 bases). V lost 4 bases to trimming and J lost 6 bases, with 15 bases between them. This CDR3 comprises 13 residues. The germline gives CDR1 GTSNPN, CDR2 SVGIG (reference sequence). CDR3 loop: CAWNLIRGSEAFF. The CDR3 DNA reads as TGTGCCTGGAACCTTATCCGGGGGTCTGAAGCTTTCTTT.

The table lists this clone with a count of one. CDR3 bases: TGTGCCAGCAGAGCCCAACTCGGGAGGGAAGGTTCACCCCTCCACTTT. Translation: CASRAQLGREGSPLHF. The rearrangement links TRBV27 to TRBJ1-6; D uncertain. The germline V gene encodes CDR1 MNHEY and CDR2 SMNVEV (reference sequence). The CDR3 runs 16 residues. The V end lost 6 bases, the J end lost 9 bases, and 21 bases lay between the germline ends.

The chain links TRBV5-1 to TRBJ2-5; tentative D call: TRBD1 (5 bases). V lost 4 bases and J 4 bases, leaving 14 bases between the germline ends. In germline, CDR1 is SGHRS, CDR2 YFSETQ. CDR3 length equals 14 residues. The CDR3 nucleotides are TGCGCCAGCAGCCAGGGCTCTCAGGTAGAGACCCAGTACTTC. As protein: CASSQGSQVETQYF.

The rearrangement links TRBV3-1 (or the pseudogene TRBV3-2) to TRBJ2-7; tentatively, D is TRBD2 (7 bases). From germline, CDR1 is LGHDT and CDR2 YNNKEL (reference sequence). The V and J ends lost 6 bases and 2 bases respectively, with 14 bases between them. The CDR3 sequence is 14 residues long. CDR3 loop: CASRDSGVAYEQYF. CDR3 DNA: TGTGCCAGCAGGGACAGCGGGGTGGCCTACGAGCAGTACTTC.

This chain links TRBV19 with TRBJ1-5; 9 bases map to TRBD1. Germline loops: CDR1 LNHDA, CDR2 SQIVND (reference sequence). J gave up 6 bases and V 5 bases, and 5 bases lay outside the gene matches. The CDR3 runs 14 residues. In nucleotides, the CDR3 is TGTGCCAGTAGTTCACAGGGGGCGGGTCAGCCCCAGCATTTT. Protein: CASSSQGAGQPQHF.

The genes are TRBV7-2 and TRBJ1-4; TRBD1 matches 7 bases. Trimming cost V 4 bases and J 0 bases; bases outside gene matches: 11. The CDR3 consists of 18 residues. CDR1 and CDR2 (germline): SGHTA, FQGNSA. Here the CDR3 DNA reads TGTGCCAGCAGCTCGCTGAGACAGGGCCTAGCAACTAATGAAAAACTGTTTTTT. This gives the protein CASSSLRQGLATNEKLFF.

This clone came up once. V is TRBV7-2 and J is TRBJ2-1; possibly TRBD2 for D (5 bases). V dropped 5 bases and J dropped 12 bases, with 17 bases sitting between them. Germline CDR1 SGHTA, CDR2 FQGNSA. CDR3 length: 13 amino acids. CDR3 DNA: TGTGCCAGCAGCCGGGGATCGTTCGCTTGGCAGTTCTTC. This codes for CASSRGSFAWQFF.

This clone was seen a handful of times. DNA of the CDR3: TGTGCCAGCAGCGATCCGACTAGCGGGAGCTCCTACGAGCAGTACTTC. It is translated as CASSDPTSGSSYEQYF. The genes are TRBV6-2 or TRBV6-3 and TRBJ2-7; 12 nucleotides align to TRBD2. In germline, CDR1 is MNHEY, CDR2 SVGEGT. The CDR3 has 16 amino acids. With 6 bases clipped from V and 0 bases from J, the junction kept 6 bases outside the gene matches.

In this sample, this clone turned up once. The CDR3: CASKESIGPLRGAFF. In DNA form, the CDR3 reads TGTGCCAGTAAGGAGTCAATAGGGCCCCTTAGAGGGGCTTTCTTT. This chain links TRBV19 with TRBJ1-1, with D uncertain. Germline CDR1 reads LNHDA; CDR2 reads SQIVND (reference sequence). The CDR3 is made up of 15 amino acids. Trimming pared 7 bases from V and 11 bases from J, leaving 26 bases between.

The gene calls are TRBV7-8 and TRBJ1-2, with D possibly being TRBD1 (6 bases). Deletions cut 1 base from V and 7 bases from J, with 7 bases between. Germline CDR1 and CDR2: SGHVS and FQNEAQ. The CDR3 runs 12 residues. CDR3 region: CASSLVGGGYTF. In DNA form, the CDR3 reads TGTGCCAGCAGCTTAGTAGGGGGTGGCTACACCTTC.

The CDR3 coding sequence is TGTGCCAGCAGCCTCCCCGACGCGACAGGGGTCACTGAAGCTTTCTTT. Translation: CASSLPDATGVTEAFF. The chain carries TRBV13 and TRBJ1-1, with TRBD1 matching over 8 bases. With 5 bases clipped from V and 4 bases from J, the junction kept 12 bases outside the gene matches. Germline assignment: CDR1 PRHDT and CDR2 FYEKMQ (reference sequence). The CDR3 has 16 amino acids.

The V and J genes are TRBV4-2 and TRBJ1-2; D is unresolved. V lost 7 bases, J lost 2 bases, and 8 bases lay in between. The CDR3 length is 12 residues. CDR1 and CDR2 (germline): LGHNA, YNFKEQ. The CDR3 spells CASKEENYGYTF. CDR3 nucleotide sequence: TGTGCCAGCAAGGAGGAAAACTATGGCTACACCTTC.